This is a list of T cell receptor beta chains from one sample in a study of cytomegalovirus exposure and HLA in healthy donors. The repertoire was sequenced with immunoSEQ multiplex PCR; TCRdb's copy has only in-frame clones and lacks some. The table shows 100,000 to 150,000 clones, with 89% occurring only once. Sequencing was carried out using PBMCs. These TCRs come from a woman aged 18-30 years in good health and CMV-seronegative. Each CDR3 is given with its conserved first and last residue. A D gene is named only where the DNA matches it firmly. Some rows have no size entry. The others give once, few or many, or a class for an expanded clone.

V	J	size	D	CDR3	DNA
TRBV6-1	TRBJ2-7	NA	NA	CAGGATSYEQYF	TGTGCTGGCGGGGCCACCTCCTACGAGCAGTACTTC
TRBV2	TRBJ1-2	NA	NA	CASIRVTGNYGYTF	TGTGCCAGCATCCGAGTAACAGGGAACTATGGCTACACCTTC
TRBV7-3	TRBJ1-2	NA	NA	CASSLTAEYGYTF	TGTGCCAGCAGCCTGACAGCAGAGTATGGCTACACCTTC
TRBV9	TRBJ2-7	NA	NA	CASSAAISSYEQYF	TGTGCCAGCAGCGCCGCAATCAGTTCCTACGAGCAGTACTTC
TRBV5-4	TRBJ2-2	NA	NA	CASSLSRTLTGELFF	TGTGCCAGCAGCTTGTCTAGGACATTGACCGGGGAGCTGTTTTTT
TRBV19	TRBJ1-6	NA	NA	CASSFMGQGYNSPLHF	TGTGCCAGTAGTTTTATGGGACAAGGCTATAATTCACCCCTCCACTTT
TRBV20-1	TRBJ1-1	NA	NA	CSPRWSEAFF	TGCAGTCCGAGGTGGTCTGAAGCTTTCTTT
TRBV7-3	TRBJ2-5	NA	NA	CASSQTGGTQYF	TGTGCCAGCAGTCAAACCGGAGGTACCCAGTACTTC
TRBV4-1	TRBJ2-7	NA	TRBD1	CASSPDRGREQYF	TGCGCCAGCAGTCCAGACAGGGGGCGGGAGCAGTACTTC
TRBV4-1	TRBJ2-3	NA	NA	CASSQGPDTQYF	TGCGCCAGCAGCCAAGGGCCAGATACGCAGTATTTT
TRBV9	TRBJ1-3	NA	NA	CASSVADSGNTIYF	TGTGCCAGCAGCGTAGCTGACAGCGGAAACACCATATATTTT
TRBV6-6	TRBJ2-3	NA	NA	CASSRGLQSGVDTQYF	TGTGCCAGCAGCCGCGGACTTCAGTCCGGGGTCGATACGCAGTATTTT
TRBV6-1	TRBJ1-3	NA	NA	CASSPTARRNTIYF	TGTGCCAGCAGTCCGACAGCCAGAAGGAACACCATATATTTT
TRBV10-3	TRBJ1-5	NA	NA	CAISAGHANQPQHF	TGTGCCATCAGTGCCGGACACGCCAATCAGCCCCAGCATTTT
TRBV19	TRBJ1-5	NA	NA	CASQHPPGFGNQPQHF	TGTGCCAGTCAACACCCGCCGGGATTTGGCAATCAGCCCCAGCATTTT
TRBV6-5	TRBJ1-5	NA	NA	CASSYRGGNQPQHF	TGTGCCAGCAGTTACCGGGGAGGTAATCAGCCCCAGCATTTT
TRBV6-6	TRBJ1-2	NA	TRBD1	CASIPDRDYGYTF	TGTGCCAGCATCCCGGACAGGGACTATGGCTACACCTTC
TRBV5-1	TRBJ1-2	NA	TRBD1	CASSLARTGFFLPGSNYGYTF	TGCGCCAGCAGCTTGGCCCGGACAGGGTTTTTTCTCCCCGGTTCTAACTATGGCTACACCTTC
TRBV27	TRBJ1-1	NA	NA	CASRLERGTYTEAFF	TGTGCCAGCAGGTTAGAGAGGGGGACGTACACTGAAGCTTTCTTT
TRBV5-1	TRBJ1-2	NA	TRBD1	CASSSGQGGPYGYTF	TGCGCCAGCAGCTCCGGACAGGGAGGGCCTTATGGCTACACCTTC
TRBV6-6	TRBJ1-5	few	TRBD1	CASGTGVQPQHF	TGTGCCAGTGGGACAGGGGTTCAGCCCCAGCATTTT
TRBV5-1	TRBJ2-5	once	NA	CASSFETAGTQYF	TGCGCCAGCAGCTTTGAGACAGCAGGGACCCAGTACTTC
TRBV7-3	TRBJ2-2	NA	NA	CASSPLPMPAGELFF	TGTGCCAGCAGCCCCCTTCCTATGCCCGCCGGGGAGCTGTTTTTT
TRBV2	TRBJ1-4	NA	NA	CASSGGGALELFF	TGTGCCAGCAGTGGTGGTGGGGCACTTGAACTGTTTTTT
TRBV7-7	TRBJ2-2	NA	NA	CASSLDGFSTGELFF	TGTGCCAGCAGCTTAGACGGGTTTAGCACCGGGGAGCTGTTTTTT
TRBV7-2	TRBJ1-2	NA	TRBD1	CASSLVWGRGPIANYGYTF	TGTGCCAGCAGCTTAGTGTGGGGCAGGGGGCCCATAGCTAACTATGGCTACACCTTC
TRBV27	TRBJ1-1	NA	TRBD1	CASSQGAEAFF	TGTGCCAGCAGCCAGGGGGCGGAAGCTTTCTTT
TRBV9	TRBJ2-7	NA	TRBD1	CASSPGGSSYEQYF	TGTGCCAGCAGCCCAGGGGGAAGCTCCTACGAGCAGTACTTC
TRBV5-1	TRBJ2-7	NA	NA	CASSSLDQGLHEQYF	TGCGCCAGCAGCTCCTTGGACCAGGGCCTACACGAGCAGTACTTC
TRBV6-6	TRBJ1-1	once	NA	CASTIRTREMNEAFF	TGTGCCAGCACCATAAGGACCAGGGAAATGAATGAAGCTTTCTTT
TRBV4-1	TRBJ2-7	NA	TRBD1	CASSQVLLSGPTGTGAYEQYF	TGCGCCAGCAGCCAAGTTCTTTTGTCAGGTCCCACCGGGACAGGGGCCTACGAGCAGTACTTC
TRBV11-2	TRBJ2-5	NA	TRBD2	CASSVGLQETQYF	TGTGCCAGCAGCGTGGGACTACAAGAGACCCAGTACTTC
TRBV9	TRBJ1-3	NA	NA	CASSVASDSGNTIYF	TGTGCCAGCAGCGTAGCGAGTGACTCTGGAAACACCATATATTTT
TRBV2	TRBJ2-1	NA	NA	CASSEALNEQFF	TGTGCCAGCAGTGAAGCCTTGAATGAGCAGTTCTTC
TRBV6-5	TRBJ2-6	NA	NA	CASSYSQGSGANVLTF	TGTGCCAGCAGTTACTCGCAGGGGAGCGGGGCCAACGTCCTGACTTTC
TRBV6-5	TRBJ1-2	NA	NA	CASSPDPGGNYGYTF	TGTGCCAGCAGTCCCGATCCGGGGGGGAACTATGGCTACACCTTC
TRBV5-6	TRBJ2-7	NA	NA	CASSLGQSFYEQYF	TGTGCCAGCAGCTTGGGACAGTCGTTCTACGAGCAGTACTTC
TRBV5-1	TRBJ2-1	once	TRBD2	CASSWVAGELWDEQFF	TGCGCCAGCAGCTGGGTAGCGGGGGAGCTATGGGATGAGCAGTTCTTC
TRBV19	TRBJ2-7	NA	TRBD1	CASSHTNLDRDLYYEQYF	TGTGCCAGTAGCCATACAAACCTAGACAGGGACCTATACTACGAGCAGTACTTC
TRBV10-2	TRBJ1-1	few	TRBD1	CASGTAKLNTEAFF	TGCGCCAGCGGGACAGCAAAGTTGAACACTGAAGCTTTCTTT
TRBV7-2	TRBJ1-2	NA	TRBD1	CASSLMGQPAGYTF	TGTGCCAGCAGCTTAATGGGACAGCCGGCCGGCTACACCTTC
TRBV7-2	TRBJ1-1	few	NA	CASSLGGGTEAFF	TGTGCCAGCAGCTTAGGAGGGGGCACTGAAGCTTTCTTT
TRBV18	TRBJ2-4	NA	TRBD1	CASSPSPGQGKHIQYF	TGTGCCAGCTCACCAAGCCCGGGACAGGGGAAGCACATTCAGTACTTC
TRBV2	TRBJ2-7	NA	TRBD1	CASSRKRDRVYEQYF	TGTGCCAGCAGTAGAAAAAGGGACAGGGTCTACGAGCAGTACTTC
TRBV11-2	TRBJ1-5	NA	NA	CASSLEVGRGQPQHF	TGTGCCAGCAGCTTAGAGGTGGGGAGAGGGCAGCCCCAGCATTTT
TRBV4-1	TRBJ1-5	once	NA	CASSHREDKWAQPQHF	TGCGCCAGCAGCCACCGGGAAGATAAGTGGGCTCAGCCCCAGCATTTT
TRBV27	TRBJ1-1	few	NA	CASSTQATEAFF	TGTGCCAGCAGTACTCAGGCCACTGAAGCTTTCTTT
TRBV9	TRBJ2-5	NA	NA	CASSVALLGSETQYF	TGTGCCAGCAGCGTAGCGTTACTAGGTTCGGAGACCCAGTACTTC
TRBV18	TRBJ1-5	NA	TRBD1	CASSKGDRGVPYSNQPQHF	TGTGCCAGCTCCAAAGGAGACAGGGGGGTACCTTATAGCAATCAGCCCCAGCATTTT
TRBV5-4	TRBJ2-5	NA	NA	CASSLMNEGETQYF	TGTGCCAGCAGCTTGATGAATGAGGGAGAGACCCAGTACTTC
TRBV7-9	TRBJ1-1	NA	NA	CASRPQIGVGSTEAFF	TGTGCCAGCAGGCCTCAAATCGGGGTGGGGAGCACTGAAGCTTTCTTT
TRBV7-2	TRBJ1-1	NA	NA	CASSLGGTPPFF	TGTGCCAGCAGCTTAGGCGGGACCCCACCTTTCTTT
TRBV2	TRBJ1-2	NA	NA	CASILQGIPAGYTF	TGTGCCAGCATCCTACAGGGTATTCCAGCTGGCTACACCTTC
TRBV7-2	TRBJ2-2	NA	NA	CASSWVTVALARRTGELFF	TGTGCCAGCAGCTGGGTCACAGTAGCTTTAGCTAGGAGGACCGGGGAGCTGTTTTTT
TRBV6-1	TRBJ1-1	NA	NA	CASSEASGVSTEAFF	TGTGCCAGCAGTGAAGCGTCAGGGGTAAGCACTGAAGCTTTCTTT